Following are 5 T cell receptor beta chains from one sample sequenced in a study of blood T cell repertoires in COVID-19. Assay: immunoSEQ multiplex PCR; the TCRdb copy retains only in-frame clones and omits some. Here the sample spans 200,000 to 250,000 clones, about 90% being singletons. Source material: PBMCs or T cells enriched from blood (not recorded which). The receptors here all came from a young man who had recovered from COVID-19.

The chain joins TRBV28 to TRBJ1-2; TRBD1 aligns across 9 bases. Germline V gene data show CDR1 as MDHEN and CDR2 as SYDVKM. V dropped 4 bases and J dropped 7; count of bases not matched to a gene: 1. This CDR3 is built from 12 residues. The CDR3 here is CASSYRGRGYTF. The CDR3 DNA reads as TGTGCCAGCAGTTACAGGGGGCGTGGCTACACCTTC.

The chain uses TRBV30 and TRBJ1-4, with D unresolved. Trimming removed 0 bases from V and 0 bases from J, with 11 bases in between. CDR3 length: 16 amino acids. Germline values: CDR1 GTSNPN, CDR2 SVGIG (reference sequence). The CDR3, as DNA: TGTGCCTGGAGTGTAGTTCTCGGGGCAACTAATGAAAAACTGTTTTTT. The encoded protein is CAWSVVLGATNEKLFF. Full variable domain (outside the CDR3, taken from reference TRBV30 and TRBJ1-4): SQTIHQWPATLVQPVGSPLSLECTVEGTSNPNLYWYRQAAGRGLQLLFYSVGIGQISSEVPQNLSASRPQDRQFILSSKKLLLSDSGFYLCAWSVVLGATNEKLFFGSGTQLSVL.

The chain links TRBV19 to TRBJ1-6; 7 positions agree with TRBD1. The germline gives CDR1 LNHDA, CDR2 SQIVND (reference sequence). The CDR3 consists of 16 residues. V shed 6 bases, J shed 5 bases, and the junction held 10 bases outside the gene matches. CDR3 in amino acids: CASRPYRGGNNSPLHF. The CDR3 DNA sequence: TGTGCCAGTAGGCCCTACAGGGGCGGGAATAATTCACCCCTCCACTTT. Using reference TRBV19 and TRBJ1-6 for the parts outside the CDR3, the full variable domain is DGGITQSPKYLFRKEGQNVTLSCEQNLNHDAMYWYRQDPGQGLRLIYYSQIVNDFQKGDIAEGYSVSREKKESFPLTVTSAQKNPTAFYLCASRPYRGGNNSPLHFGNGTRLTVT.

The CDR3 coding sequence is TGTGCCAGCAGTTACCGGCTAGCTGATTCGGCAGATACGCAGTATTTT. This encodes CASSYRLADSADTQYF. V is TRBV6-2 or TRBV6-3 and J is TRBJ2-3; possible D gene TRBD2, 5 bases. CDR1 is MNHEY and CDR2 is SVGEGT in the germline V gene. V was clipped by 2 bases and J by 4 bases, with 16 bases between them. The CDR3 extends over 16 amino acids.

V gene TRBV4-2 combines with J gene TRBJ1-6; unclear D gene. V was shortened by 0 bases and J by 3 bases, with 6 bases between the two germline ends. Per germline, CDR1 LGHNA and CDR2 YNFKEQ. This CDR3 comprises 15 residues. CDR3 sequence reads: CASSQEGGYNSPLHF. The CDR3 bases are TGTGCCAGCAGCCAAGAAGGAGGCTATAATTCACCCCTCCACTTT.